This T cell receptor (beta chain) was captured in a study of T cells after yellow fever vaccination. UMIs and a universal primer site were added when TCR cDNA was made by 5'RACE template switching. MiXCR was run by TCRdb on the 5' RACE reads, yielding one entry per CDR3 protein. This sample carries just under 600,000 distinct CDR3 sequences, roughly 14% of them seen once, and the ten largest clones take about an eighth. General study results and limits: CD4 and CD8 compartments shared a small share of clonotypes. The secondary response was weaker but peaked faster, day 5 versus 15.

The V gene's germline CDR1 is MNHEY and CDR2 SVGEGT. This CDR3 comprises 21 residues. The trim removed 3 bases at V and 2 bases at J, leaving 22 bases unmatched. This clonotype was seen a few times. Its antigen is unidentified. The chain combines TRBV6-2 or TRBV6-3 with TRBJ2-5; 9 positions agree with TRBD1. The receptor comes from a man aged 30 to 39 who received the YFV17D yellow fever vaccine. This specimen was PBMCs, taken on the day of the yellow fever booster vaccination. CDR3 residues: CASSYNSIPGQGLQGQETQYF. The CDR3 DNA follows: TGTGCCAGCAGTTATAACTCGATCCCGGGACAGGGCCTCCAAGGACAAGAGACCCAGTACTTC.